The rows below give T cell receptor beta chains drawn from one sample of a study of T cell changes during pregnancy in multiple sclerosis. Here immunoSEQ multiplex PCR was the method, and the copy in TCRdb shows in-frame clones only, minus some. The sample contains some 81,000 clones, about 89% of which appear only once. This material consisted of peripheral blood, taken before pregnancy. The origin of the receptors is a female donor with multiple sclerosis, enrolled in a pregnancy study. CDR3s include the opening cysteine and the closing phenylalanine or tryptophan. The D gene is left open where the match is weak. The listing skips clone size in some rows; elsewhere it reads once, few, many or a size class.

TRBJ2-7 | TRBD2 | TRBV2 | . | CASSPSGFSYEQYF | TGTGCCAGCAGTCCTAGCGGTTTCTCCTACGAGCAGTACTTC
TRBJ1-1 | TRBD1 | TRBV6-6 | . | CASLTGGITEAFF | TGTGCCAGCCTGACAGGGGGCATCACTGAAGCTTTCTTT
TRBJ2-1 | TRBD2 | TRBV4-1 | once | CASSQEGMGLGRGEQFF | TGCGCCAGCAGCCAAGAGGGCATGGGACTGGGGAGGGGCGAGCAGTTCTTC
TRBJ2-2 | . | TRBV30 | . | CAWSVGGDTGELFF | TGTGCCTGGAGTGTAGGCGGAGACACCGGGGAGCTGTTTTTT
TRBJ2-7 | . | TRBV14 | . | CASSQQVDYEQYF | TGTGCCAGCAGCCAACAGGTTGACTACGAGCAGTACTTC
TRBJ2-6 | . | TRBV9 | . | CASSVLGRAAGANVLTF | TGTGCCAGCAGCGTACTTGGCAGGGCGGCTGGGGCCAACGTCCTGACTTTC
TRBJ2-3 | . | TRBV7-2 | . | CASSLDYWQYF | TGTGCCAGCAGCTTAGACTACTGGCAGTATTTT
TRBJ2-1 | TRBD2 | TRBV29-1 | . | CSVEEGRLAGSDEQFF | TGCAGCGTTGAAGAGGGGAGACTAGCGGGGTCTGATGAGCAGTTCTTC
TRBJ1-3 | . | TRBV7-9 | . | CASSSLSGNTIYF | TGTGCCAGCAGCTCACTCTCTGGAAACACCATATATTTT
TRBJ2-3 | TRBD2 | TRBV6-1 | . | CASSEGWGRGEKDTQYF | TGTGCCAGCAGTGAGGGCTGGGGGCGGGGGGAGAAAGATACGCAGTATTTT
TRBJ2-2 | . | TRBV11-2 | . | CASSLGRGTRDGELFF | TGTGCCAGCAGCTTAGGGCGGGGGACAAGGGACGGGGAGCTGTTTTTT
TRBJ1-1 | . | TRBV5-1 | . | CASSLERDPEGEAFF | TGCGCCAGCAGCTTGGAGAGGGATCCGGAAGGTGAAGCTTTCTTT
TRBJ2-7 | TRBD1 | TRBV28 | . | CASSLNRGTFSYEQYF | TGTGCCAGCAGTTTGAACAGGGGGACCTTCTCCTACGAGCAGTACTTC
TRBJ1-5 | . | TRBV21-1 | once | CASSSRTGIQPQHF | TGTGCCAGCAGCTCCCGGACAGGTATTCAGCCCCAGCATTTT
TRBJ2-5 | . | TRBV5-4 | . | CASSLGGRETQYF | TGTGCCAGCAGCTTGGGTGGTAGAGAGACCCAGTACTTC
TRBJ1-2 | . | TRBV7-2 | . | CASSLEIPPRYGYTF | TGTGCCAGCAGCTTAGAGATCCCCCCGAGGTATGGCTACACCTTC
TRBJ1-5 | . | TRBV4-1 | . | CASSHSGILSNQPQHF | TGCGCCAGCAGCCATTCCGGGATTCTTAGCAATCAGCCCCAGCATTTT
TRBJ1-2 | TRBD1 | TRBV30 | . | CAWSVCRGLYGYTF | TGTGCCTGGAGTGTATGCAGGGGGCTCTATGGCTACACCTTC
TRBJ1-1 | . | TRBV2 | . | CASSERSGGVRTEAFF | TGTGCCAGCAGTGAGAGGTCGGGGGGGGTGAGGACTGAAGCTTTCTTT
TRBJ2-7 | TRBD1 | TRBV7-2 | . | CASSWGQGREQYF | TGTGCCAGCAGTTGGGGACAGGGACGCGAGCAGTACTTC
TRBJ2-1 | TRBD1 | TRBV7-9 | once | CASSKWGDRVDEQFF | TGTGCCAGCAGCAAGTGGGGGGACAGGGTGGATGAGCAGTTCTTC
TRBJ2-1 | . | TRBV18 | . | CASSPNYGSYNEQFF | TGTGCCAGCTCACCAAACTACGGCTCCTACAATGAGCAGTTCTTC
TRBJ1-1 | . | TRBV20-1 | . | CSARRTEAFF | TGCAGTGCCAGGCGAACTGAAGCTTTCTTT
TRBJ1-1 | . | TRBV7-9 | . | CASSSPLPTGTEAFF | TGTGCCAGCAGCTCTCCCTTACCGACAGGAACAGAAGCTTTCTTT
TRBJ1-6 | . | TRBV6-6 | few | CASAEGSYNSPLHF | TGTGCCAGTGCTGAGGGAAGCTATAATTCACCCCTCCACTTT
TRBJ1-5 | TRBD1 | TRBV6-6 | . | CASRDTGANQPQHF | TGTGCCAGCAGGGATACAGGGGCAAATCAGCCCCAGCATTTT
TRBJ1-6 | TRBD1 | TRBV28 | . | CASSLSQGVGPLHF | TGTGCCAGCAGTTTATCACAGGGGGTCGGACCCCTCCACTTT
TRBJ2-7 | . | TRBV5-1 | . | CASSLLRGGEQYF | TGCGCCAGCAGCCTCCTCCGGGGTGGGGAGCAGTACTTC
TRBJ1-1 | . | TRBV7-2 | . | CASSLTPTKNTEAFF | TGTGCCAGCAGCTTAACCCCTACTAAGAACACTGAAGCTTTCTTT
TRBJ2-3 | . | TRBV7-9 | . | CASSLVLPRDTQYF | TGTGCCAGCAGCTTAGTCCTACCGCGGGATACGCAGTATTTT
TRBJ1-2 | . | TRBV7-3 | many | CASSITGTGGRLAF | TGTGCCAGCAGCATCACAGGGACGGGCGGGAGGTTGGCCTTC
TRBJ2-7 | . | TRBV11-3 | . | CASSPRKTEKLYEQYF | TGTGCCAGCAGCCCCAGGAAAACAGAAAAGCTATACGAGCAGTACTTC
TRBJ2-3 | . | TRBV30 | . | CAWKGADTQYF | TGTGCCTGGAAAGGGGCCGATACGCAGTATTTT
TRBJ2-7 | TRBD1 | TRBV28 | . | CASSMTGGAVYEQYF | TGTGCCAGCAGTATGACAGGGGGCGCGGTTTACGAGCAGTACTTC
TRBJ1-2 | TRBD1 | TRBV29-1 | . | CSVAPGFQGVGGYTF | TGCAGCGTTGCCCCAGGCTTTCAGGGGGTCGGTGGCTACACCTTC
TRBJ1-2 | . | TRBV4-3 | . | CASSQERGRGGYTF | TGCGCCAGCAGCCAAGAGCGCGGCAGGGGCGGCTACACCTTC
TRBJ1-6 | . | TRBV5-4 | few | CASSLTVNSPLHF | TGTGCCAGCAGCTTAACGGTAAATTCACCCCTCCACTTT
TRBJ2-4 | . | TRBV10-3 | . | CAISESIGWVQYF | TGTGCCATCAGTGAGTCGATCGGGTGGGTTCAGTACTTC
TRBJ1-2 | . | TRBV20-1 | . | CSAYTNYGYTF | TGCAGTGCTTACACTAACTATGGCTACACCTTC
TRBJ2-1 | TRBD1 | TRBV2 | . | CASSDSGGSYNEQFF | TGTGCCAGCAGTGATTCAGGGGGATCCTACAATGAGCAGTTCTTC
TRBJ1-5 | . | TRBV7-2 | . | CASSLRRGGQPQHF | TGTGCCAGCAGCTTAAGACGAGGGGGTCAGCCCCAGCATTTT
TRBJ1-2 | TRBD1 | TRBV6-6 | few | CASSYTLTGDIYGYTF | TGTGCCAGCAGTTACACTCTGACAGGGGATATCTATGGCTACACCTTC
TRBJ2-4 | TRBD2 | TRBV6-5 | . | CASSLRGGGINIQYF | TGTGCCAGCAGTCTTCGGGGCGGGGGAATAAACATTCAGTACTTC
TRBJ2-5 | TRBD1 | TRBV18 | . | CASSPTGGGETQYF | TGTGCCAGCTCACCGACAGGGGGAGGTGAGACCCAGTACTTC
TRBJ1-5 | TRBD1 | TRBV19 | . | CASRAPGTAETQPQHF | TGTGCCAGTAGGGCCCCTGGGACAGCGGAAACTCAGCCCCAGCATTTT
TRBJ2-2 | TRBD2 | TRBV7-8 | . | CASSPRLAGGGTGELFF | TGTGCCAGCAGCCCGAGACTAGCGGGGGGTGGGACCGGGGAGCTGTTTTTT
TRBJ1-3 | . | TRBV10-2 | . | CASSPHRFTSGNTIYF | TGCGCCAGCAGTCCGCACAGGTTTACCTCTGGAAACACCATATATTTT
TRBJ2-7 | TRBD1 | TRBV28 | . | CASSPGQGQTYEQYF | TGTGCCAGCAGTCCCGGACAGGGACAAACCTACGAGCAGTACTTC